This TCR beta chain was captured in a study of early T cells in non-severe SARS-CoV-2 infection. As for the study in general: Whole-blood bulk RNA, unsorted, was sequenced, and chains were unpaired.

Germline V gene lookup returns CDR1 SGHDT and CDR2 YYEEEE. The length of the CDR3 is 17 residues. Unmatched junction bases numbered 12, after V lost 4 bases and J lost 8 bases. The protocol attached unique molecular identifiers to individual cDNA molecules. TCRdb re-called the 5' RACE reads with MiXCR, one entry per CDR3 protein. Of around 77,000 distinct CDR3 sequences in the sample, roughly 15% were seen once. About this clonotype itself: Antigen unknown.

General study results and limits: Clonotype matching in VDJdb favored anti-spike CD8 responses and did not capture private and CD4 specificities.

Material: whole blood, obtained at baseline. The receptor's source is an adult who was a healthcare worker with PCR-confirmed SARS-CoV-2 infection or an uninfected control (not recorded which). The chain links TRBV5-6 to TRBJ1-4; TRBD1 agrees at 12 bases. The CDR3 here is CASSPAGTGGLREKLFF. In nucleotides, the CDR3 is TGTGCCAGCAGCCCTGCCGGGACAGGGGGCTTAAGGGAAAAACTGTTTTTT.